This entry describes one TCR beta chain. The data derive from a study of blood T cell repertoires in COVID-19. In the study overall: The analysed material was cDNA or gDNA that came from T cells, B-cell-depleted T cells, or PBMCs.

With 3 bases clipped from V and 3 bases from J, the junction kept 5 bases outside the gene matches. In germline, CDR1 is SGHKS, CDR2 YYEKEE (reference sequence). The CDR3 spans 14 residues. Per the authors' pipeline: It was from reference gene primer amplification that nucleated cell counts were estimated. Here immunoSEQ multiplex PCR was the method, and the copy in TCRdb shows in-frame clones only, minus some. The V and J calls and clone size are taken from that table; D and trimming were inferred from the DNA. The sample gives roughly 50,000 clones, around four fifths of which show up once; 2% to 3% is in the top ten.

The source material was peripheral blood. The rearrangement links TRBV5-5 to TRBJ2-7; 8 nucleotides align to TRBD1. The clonotype was recovered from a man aged 45-60 years with acute or convalescent COVID-19. CDR3 residues: CASSSGQALYEQYF. DNA for the CDR3: TGTGCCAGCAGCTCGGGACAGGCGCTCTACGAGCAGTACTTC.